These 5 T cell receptor beta chains were sequenced from one sample in a study of CD8 T cells in Susac syndrome. An amount of RNA that ranged from about 0.45 to 1 ug was reverse transcribed with random hexamers. TCRdb reprocessed the immunoSEQ multiplex PCR reads with MiXCR, giving one entry per CDR3 protein. The table records about 190,000 distinct CDR3 sequences, roughly 94% of them present only once. Sample: CD8+ T cells from PBMCs. The receptors were gathered from a human donor with Susac syndrome.

CDR3 DNA: TGCAGCGCCCGAGGGCCCACAGGGGCGCGTAGCTATGGCTACACCTTC. Protein sequence: CSARGPTGARSYGYTF. The chain has TRBV29-1 and TRBJ1-2; 7 bases line up with TRBD1. J gave up 4 bases and V 7 bases, and 18 bases lay outside the gene matches. Germline CDR1 is SQVTM and CDR2 is ANQGSEA. The CDR3 covers 16 residues.

The chain couples TRBV13 to TRBJ2-7; 9 positions agree with TRBD2. V lost 4 bases, J lost 4 bases, and 11 bases stayed unmatched. Germline CDR1 is PRHDT and CDR2 is FYEKMQ (reference sequence). This CDR3 has 16 residues. The CDR3: CASSSNLGLARYEQYF. The CDR3 region has the DNA TGTGCCAGCAGCTCCAACCTCGGACTAGCGAGGTACGAGCAGTACTTC.

The J gene is TRBJ1-2, the V gene TRBV9, with D tentatively TRBD1 (5 bases). In germline, CDR1 is SGDLS, CDR2 YYNGEE. Between the trimmed V and J ends, which lost 3 bases and 7 bases, there was a span of 16 bases. The CDR3 consists of 14 residues. DNA of the CDR3: TGTGCCAGCAGCGACAGATTCTTTAGGGGTGGCTACACCTTC. Translating gives CASSDRFFRGGYTF.

This chain uses TRBV28 with TRBJ2-7, with 11 bases identical to TRBD2. Germline loops: CDR1 MDHEN, CDR2 SYDVKM. The CDR3 consists of 16 residues. The V and J ends lost 7 bases and 1 base, in that order; junction bases with no gene match: 9. DNA for the CDR3: TGTGCCAGCACCAGTGCCGGGACTAGCGGATCCTACGAGCAGTACTTC. This encodes CASTSAGTSGSYEQYF.

This clonotype has a single count. The rearrangement uses TRBV29-1 and TRBJ1-2, with D tentatively TRBD1 (5 bases). Germline CDR1 is SQVTM and CDR2 is ANQGSEA. This CDR3 contains 13 residues. V lost 3 bases, J lost 2 bases, and 10 bases lay in between. The CDR3 reads CSVDSRGNYGYTF. Written as DNA, the CDR3 is TGCAGCGTTGATAGTCGGGGGAACTATGGCTACACCTTC. Full variable domain (remainder filled in from reference TRBV29-1 and TRBJ1-2): SAVISQKPSRDICQRGTSLTIQCQVDSQVTMMFWYRQQPGQSLTLIATANQGSEATYESGFVIDKFPISRPNLTFSTLTVSNMSPEDSSIYLCSVDSRGNYGYTFGSGTRLTVV.